This TCR beta chain was observed in a study of blood T cell repertoires in COVID-19. At the level of the study: From T cells, B-cell-depleted T cells, or PBMCs came the material, which was cDNA or gDNA.

V lost 2 bases and J 3 bases, leaving 11 bases between the germline ends. Germline V gene data show CDR1 as MNHEY and CDR2 as SVGEGT. The CDR3 spans 15 residues. Original data processing: By means of reference gene primer amplification, nucleated cell counts were estimated. Sequenced by immunoSEQ multiplex PCR; TCRdb stores in-frame clones only, minus some. The V and J calls and clone size are taken from that table; D and trimming were inferred from the DNA. The data contain around 190,000 clones, roughly 84% of them singletons. Participant age was roughly 18 to 90 years, and participants resided in 25 or so US areas. Participants were placed into cohorts based on the clinical history they reported.

Sequenced material: PBMCs or T cells enriched from blood (not recorded which). The V gene is TRBV6-2 or TRBV6-3, the J gene TRBJ1-5, with a possible D match to TRBD1 (5 bases). This TCR was recovered from a woman aged 25 to 39 who had been exposed to COVID-19. CDR3 loop: CASSYGTLINQPQHF. In DNA, the CDR3 is TGTGCCAGCAGTTACGGGACTCTCATCAATCAGCCCCAGCATTTT.